Listed below are T cell receptor beta chains from one sample, sequenced in a study of T-cell memory formation after mild COVID-19. Each CDR3 protein gets one entry after TCRdb re-called the 5' RACE reads with MiXCR. The table shows hundreds of thousands of distinct CDR3 sequences, with more than 20% occurring only once. The sequenced sample consisted of PBMCs or a T cell subset sorted from them (not recorded which). The receptors were gathered from an adult woman who had mild COVID-19 (a few samples of this study predate the infection). Cell type and time point are not known. CDR3s include the opening cysteine and the closing phenylalanine or tryptophan.

>TRBJ2-1|TRBV19
CASSPTDSSYNEQFF
>TRBJ1-1|TRBV15
CATSRAGDRNTEAFF
>TRBJ2-3|TRBV5-6
CASSPGRIPSTDTQYF
>TRBJ2-1|TRBV7-2
CASSPERTSGGLNEQFF
>TRBJ2-7|TRBV2
CASRGQGANEQYF
>TRBJ2-1|TRBV7-9
CASSLTETSALYNEQFF
>TRBJ1-2|TRBV20-1
CSALGTGGWYYGYTF
>TRBJ2-3|TRBV2
CASRSRDRRGGTDTQYF
>TRBJ1-2|TRBV4-1
CASSPHRVTNYGYTF
>TRBJ2-7|TRBV20-1
CSASPAGGSYEQYF
>TRBJ1-1|TRBV7-3
CASSFQGGSTEAFF
>TRBJ2-5|TRBV7-2
CASSAQGRETQYF
>TRBJ1-1|TRBV7-6
CASSLLLSVNTEAFF
>TRBJ1-4|TRBV20-1
CSALGEEKLFF
>TRBJ2-5|TRBV7-2
CASSPRAASGYQETQYF
>TRBJ2-7|TRBV25-1
CASSEPSGSHEQYF
>TRBJ1-2|TRBV7-9
CASSAGGGLYGYTF
>TRBJ2-7|TRBV4-2
CASSQEDSGSYEQYF
>TRBJ2-2|TRBV7-3
CASSSIRESGELFF
>TRBJ1-2|TRBV7-9
CASTHDWQVYGYTF
>TRBJ2-3|TRBV7-2
CASSLTSGEGTDTQYF
>TRBJ2-5|TRBV5-4
CASSLNQRGAETQYF
>TRBJ2-7|TRBV4-3
CASRSRVEYEQYF
>TRBJ2-1|TRBV5-6
CASSGFEVNEQFF
>TRBJ2-7|TRBV30
CAWSTGLAGAYEQYF
>TRBJ1-4|TRBV3-1
CASSPSTGTNEKLFF
>TRBJ1-5|TRBV20-1
CSARDPGKRGGQPQHF
>TRBJ1-5|TRBV4-2
CASSPSGGLNQPQHF
>TRBJ2-2|TRBV5-1
CASSLTTGTNTGELFF
>TRBJ2-1|TRBV24-1
CATSDFSVSGSLDEQFF
>TRBJ2-5|TRBV5-4
CASSLGGQAYQETQYF
>TRBJ2-7|TRBV7-8
CASSPGGAGPMEEQYF
>TRBJ1-1|TRBV20-1
CSALDSWTEAFF
>TRBJ2-6|TRBV7-2
CASSRGQGRAGANVLTF
>TRBJ2-7|TRBV3-1
CASSESEKNYEQYF
>TRBJ1-5|TRBV12-3/TRBV12-4
CASSPTGQGNQPQHF
>TRBJ2-7|TRBV7-8
CASSLAMDTKRNF
>TRBJ2-3|TRBV9
CASSAAGTSGTDTQYF
>TRBJ2-4|TRBV27
CASSWDRANIQYF
>TRBJ2-7|TRBV7-9
CASSLTGSHEQYF
>TRBJ2-1|TRBV7-3
CASSLLGLAGGYNEQFF
>TRBJ2-7|TRBV30
CAWSVAYEQYF
>TRBJ2-1|TRBV7-2
CASSLANRGGEQFF
>TRBJ2-7|TRBV7-8
CASSLGGAAGYEQYF
>TRBJ2-1|TRBV5-1
CASSLAAGAANEQFF
>TRBJ2-1|TRBV11-2
CASSLDYRPRAGSYNEQFF
>TRBJ1-1|TRBV5-1
CASSPPATVNTEAFF
>TRBJ2-2|TRBV5-1
CASSSKAGAGELFF
>TRBJ2-7|TRBV15
CATRDPGQTQYF
>TRBJ2-6|TRBV7-3
CASSSQPLVPGTGANVLTF